These 28 T cell receptor beta chains came from one sample sequenced in a study of blood T cell repertoires in COVID-19. Only in-frame clones appear in the TCRdb table, and some are missing; sequencing was by immunoSEQ multiplex PCR. There are about 35,000 clones in the sample; roughly three quarters occur only once, and approximately 16% lies in the top ten. Input material: peripheral blood. All receptors come from a human donor in a cohort sampled during active COVID-19.

The chain combines TRBV4-2 with TRBJ1-2; no clear D gene. The V end lost 0 bases, the J end lost 8 bases, and 7 bases lay between the germline ends. This CDR3 has 12 amino acids. In germline, CDR1 is LGHNA, CDR2 YNFKEQ. DNA of the CDR3: TGTGCCAGCAGCCAAGATGTCGAGGGCTACACCTTC. It codes for CASSQDVEGYTF.

The J gene is TRBJ2-7, the V gene TRBV25-1, with a tentative D call TRBD2 (5 bases). Looked up from germline, CDR1 is MGHDK and CDR2 is SYGVNS. This CDR3 is built from 10 residues. V was clipped by 4 bases and J by 9 bases, with 7 bases between them. This CDR3 reads CASSATTQYF. CDR3 coding DNA: TGTGCCAGCAGTGCGACTACGCAGTACTTC.

This chain uses TRBV28 with TRBJ2-1, with 10 bases identical to TRBD2. The J segment lost 5 bases and the V segment lost 4 bases, leaving 11 bases of the junction unmatched. The CDR3 has 17 residues. The germline V gene has CDR1 MDHEN and CDR2 SYDVKM. In DNA form, the CDR3 reads TGTGCCAGCAGTTCCCGGCCCCTAGCGGGAGACCACAATGAGCAGTTCTTC. It specifies CASSSRPLAGDHNEQFF.

This clone showed up just once. This chain joins TRBV11-2 and TRBJ1-3; D remains unclear. The germline V and J ends were trimmed by 7 bases and 2 bases, with 15 bases remaining between them. Germline V gene sequence: CDR1 SGHAT, CDR2 FQNNGV. The CDR3 totals 15 residues. The DNA of the CDR3 is TGTGCCAGCAAAAGTATGGAGGGTACTGGAAACACCATATATTTT. Protein: CASKSMEGTGNTIYF.

The rearrangement uses TRBV6-6 and TRBJ1-2, with D possibly TRBD1 on 6 matching bases. The CDR3 covers 12 residues. CDR1 is MNHNY, CDR2 SVGAGI, per germline (reference sequence). With 8 bases removed from V and 3 bases from J, the gap between germline ends came to 10 bases. The CDR3 DNA reads TGTGCCAGCCGGACAGAATACTATGGCTACACCTTC. Protein sequence: CASRTEYYGYTF.

This clone was picked up many times. This chain joins TRBV30 and TRBJ2-7; a possible D gene is TRBD2 (6 bases). Germline assignment: CDR1 GTSNPN and CDR2 SVGIG (reference sequence). The CDR3 is made up of 12 amino acids. V was shortened by 7 bases and J by 3 bases, with 13 bases between the two germline ends. CDR3 region: CASHQGGYEQYF. The CDR3 nucleotides are TGTGCCTCCCATCAGGGAGGCTACGAGCAGTACTTC.

The count of this clone is one. The rearrangement uses TRBV4-1 and TRBJ1-2; D not resolved. Trimming left V 0 bases short and J 1 base short, with 18 bases between. This CDR3 contains 18 residues. Germline CDR1 reads MGHRA; CDR2 reads YSYEKL. The CDR3 reads CASSQDFVPETYNYGYTF. The CDR3 nucleotides read TGCGCCAGCAGCCAAGATTTCGTCCCAGAAACATATAACTATGGCTACACCTTC.

J is TRBJ1-1 and V is TRBV9; TRBD1 is a possible D gene (6 bases). Per germline, CDR1 SGDLS and CDR2 YYNGEE. CDR3 size: 14 residues. The V end lost 4 bases, the J end lost 2 bases, and 12 bases lay between the germline ends. The CDR3 spells CASSPRQANTEAFF. The CDR3 nucleotides are TGTGCCAGCAGCCCGAGACAGGCTAACACTGAAGCTTTCTTT.

The CDR3 spells CASSYSGGQGETQYF. The CDR3 DNA reads as TGTGCCAGCAGTTACTCGGGCGGACAGGGAGAGACCCAGTACTTC. The chain employs TRBV6-6 and TRBJ2-5; TRBD1 matches 8 bases. CDR1 and CDR2 (germline): MNHNY, SVGAGI (reference sequence). V was clipped by 0 bases and J by 4 bases; unmatched bases: 4. The CDR3 extends over 15 amino acids.

This rearrangement joins TRBV6-6 to TRBJ2-5; D gene uncertain. Germline V gives CDR1 MNHNY, CDR2 SVGAGI (reference sequence). V shed 2 bases and J shed 6 bases, with 4 bases lying between them. This CDR3 is 11 amino acids long. CDR3 bases: TGTGCCAGCAGTTACGGGCAGACCCAGTACTTC. Encoded protein: CASSYGQTQYF.

The chain is built from TRBV6-5 and TRBJ1-2, with TRBD1 as a possible D gene (5 bases). The CDR3 contains 12 residues. V lost 6 bases and J 7 bases, leaving 12 bases between the germline ends. Germline V gene lookup returns CDR1 MNHEY and CDR2 SVGAGI. The DNA of the CDR3 is TGTGCCAGCAGCCAGGGTGCTGCTGGCTACACCTTC. Translation gives CASSQGAAGYTF.

The sample holds one count of this clone. The CDR3 DNA follows: TGTGCCAGCAGCTCCGGGGTAGCGATGTACCAAGAGACCCAGTACTTC. Its translation is CASSSGVAMYQETQYF. The J gene is TRBJ2-5, the V gene TRBV7-2, with D possibly TRBD2 on 5 matching bases. This CDR3 is built from 16 residues. Germline assignment: CDR1 SGHTA and CDR2 FQGNSA. Trimming pared 4 bases from V and 0 bases from J, leaving 15 bases between.

This chain uses TRBV21-1 with TRBJ1-1; the table's TRBD1 call for D was not verified on the DNA. TRBV21-1 is assigned pseudogene status. This CDR3 contains 16 residues. The CDR3 DNA reads as TGTGCCAGCAGATATTATAGACAGTACATGAACACTGAAGCTTTCTTT. Its protein product is CASRYYRQYMNTEAFF.

V usage is TRBV6-2 or TRBV6-3 and J usage is TRBJ1-4; D is possibly TRBD1 (5 bases). The V gene's germline CDR1 is MNHEY and CDR2 SVGEGT. This CDR3 region has 14 residues. V lost 2 bases and J lost 5, with 9 bases in between. DNA of the CDR3: TGTGCCAGCAGTTACGAACAGGCAAATGAAAAACTGTTTTTT. Translated, it gives CASSYEQANEKLFF.

The V gene is TRBV4-1, the J gene TRBJ1-1, with 7 bases fitting TRBD1. This CDR3 is 15 amino acids long. The V gene end was trimmed by 5 bases and the J gene end by 4 bases; junction bases not matched to a gene: 10. Germline V gives CDR1 MGHRA, CDR2 YSYEKL. The CDR3 DNA reads TGCGCCAGCAGCTACGACAGGGTGTCGGGCACTGAAGCTTTCTTT. It codes for CASSYDRVSGTEAFF.

V usage is TRBV29-1 and J usage is TRBJ1-2; 8 bases align to TRBD1. Germline CDR1 SQVTM, CDR2 ANQGSEA. The CDR3 covers 11 residues. V lost 7 bases to trimming and J lost 8 bases; unmatched junction nucleotides: 6. The CDR3 bases are TGCAGCGCTGGGACAGGCGGCGGCTACACCTTC. This sequence encodes CSAGTGGGYTF.

The J gene is TRBJ2-7, the V gene TRBV6-5; D is uncertain. From germline, CDR1 is MNHEY and CDR2 SVGAGI. Between the trimmed V and J ends, which lost 0 bases and 0 bases, there was a span of 12 bases. The CDR3 covers 16 residues. In DNA, the CDR3 is TGTGCCAGCAGTTACTCCGGCCTGCCTAGCTCCTACGAGCAGTACTTC. Protein sequence: CASSYSGLPSSYEQYF.

This clone was observed once. This chain joins TRBV5-6 and TRBJ1-2; D is possibly TRBD1 (6 bases). Trimming removed 1 base at V and 8 bases at J, with 15 bases between. Germline loops: CDR1 SGHDT, CDR2 YYEEEE. The CDR3 spans 14 residues. Here the CDR3 DNA reads TGTGCCAGCAGCTTGACGTTCAGGGGCCGGGGCTACACCTTC. Its protein product is CASSLTFRGRGYTF.

The table lists this clone with a few counts. The chain couples TRBV2 to TRBJ2-5; 12 positions match TRBD1. Germline CDR1 and CDR2: SNHLY and FYNNEI. V was clipped by 4 bases and J by 5 bases; unmatched bases: 5. This CDR3 is 15 amino acids long. As DNA, the CDR3 is TGTGCCAGCAGTGGGGACAGGGGGCGCGGGGAGACCCAGTACTTC. Translation: CASSGDRGRGETQYF.

The chain combines TRBV6-1 with TRBJ2-3; 9 bases are a match to TRBD1. The CDR3 has 16 amino acids. CDR1 is MNHNS and CDR2 is SASEGT in the germline V gene. V lost 3 bases, J lost 0 bases, and 4 bases stayed unmatched. The CDR3 sequence: CASSDPQGASTDTQYF. The CDR3 nucleotides are TGTGCCAGCAGTGACCCACAGGGGGCTAGCACAGATACGCAGTATTTT.

J is TRBJ2-6 and V is TRBV5-4; 10 bases align to TRBD2. Trimming took 3 bases from V and 0 from J; bases not matched to a gene: 9. Germline CDR1 and CDR2: SGHNT and YYREEE (reference sequence). The CDR3 is 19 amino acids. The CDR3 loop reads CASSSPGTSVVSGANVLTF. CDR3 nucleotides: TGTGCCAGCAGCTCCCCCGGGACTAGCGTTGTCTCTGGGGCCAACGTCCTGACTTTC.

This clone was counted ten times or more. This rearrangement joins TRBV4-2 to TRBJ2-3; 11 nucleotides match TRBD2. Germline CDR1 LGHNA, CDR2 YNFKEQ. The CDR3 is made up of 16 amino acids. The V segment lost 1 base and the J segment 4 bases; nucleotides outside the gene matches: 4. CDR3 sequence reads: CASSQAPGLAADTQYF. The DNA of the CDR3 is TGTGCCAGCAGCCAAGCTCCGGGACTAGCGGCAGATACGCAGTATTTT.

This chain links TRBV30 with TRBJ2-3; 9 nucleotides align to TRBD2. The CDR3 length is 14 residues. Per germline, CDR1 GTSNPN and CDR2 SVGIG (reference sequence). V lost 2 bases and J lost 3; bases outside the gene matches: 3. DNA for the CDR3: TGTGCCTGGAGTAGGAGCGGGGGGACAGATACGCAGTATTTT. Protein sequence: CAWSRSGGTDTQYF.

The chain couples TRBV7-2 to TRBJ2-5; 7 bases map to TRBD1. The CDR3 covers 15 residues. Trimming cost V 5 bases and J 2 bases; bases outside gene matches: 8. Germline assignment: CDR1 SGHTA and CDR2 FQGNSA. CDR3 protein: CASSTGTAFQETQYF. DNA for the CDR3: TGTGCCAGCAGCACCGGGACAGCATTTCAAGAGACCCAGTACTTC.

V is TRBV30 and J is TRBJ2-3, with 9 nucleotides matching TRBD2. The CDR3 has 17 residues. Losses at the gene ends were 2 bases for V and 8 bases for J; bases not matched to a gene: 17. Germline CDR1 reads GTSNPN; CDR2 reads SVGIG (reference sequence). Written as DNA, the CDR3 is TGTGCCTGGAGTCCCCTGGGGGCGGGGGGGCTCTCGGGTACGCAGTATTTT. It yields the protein CAWSPLGAGGLSGTQYF.

V usage is TRBV21-1 and J usage is TRBJ2-3; the table gives TRBD2 as D, unverified against the DNA. TRBV21-1 is a pseudogene segment. There are 15 residues in the CDR3. The CDR3 coding sequence is TGTGCCAGCAGCAAAGTTTCGGGGGGGGTAGATACGCAGTATTTT. Its translation is CASSKVSGGVDTQYF.

The chain employs TRBV9 and TRBJ2-3, with TRBD2 matching over 9 bases. The CDR3 length is 17 residues. The germline CDR1 and CDR2 sequences are SGDLS and YYNGEE. With V trimmed by 0 bases and J by 4 bases, 9 bases remained unmatched. In DNA, the CDR3 is TGTGCCAGCAGCGTAGGCGGTAGCGGGGGTTACTCAGATACGCAGTATTTT. Its protein is CASSVGGSGGYSDTQYF.

This sequence joins TRBV14 and TRBJ2-5, with D perhaps matching TRBD2 (5 bases). The CDR3 spans 14 residues. The V and J ends lost 1 base and 2 bases respectively, with 8 bases between them. Germline V gene lookup returns CDR1 SGHDN and CDR2 FVKESK. The CDR3 coding sequence is TGTGCCAGCAGCCAAGCAGGACTTCAAGAGACCCAGTACTTC. Its translation: CASSQAGLQETQYF. Supplemented by reference TRBV14 and TRBJ2-5, the full variable domain reads EAGVTQFPSHSVIEKGQTVTLRCDPISGHDNLYWYRRVMGKEIKFLLHFVKESKQDESGMPNNRFLAERTGGTYSTLKVQPAELEDSGVYFCASSQAGLQETQYFGPGTRLLVL.